Each of the 4 T cell receptor beta chains below was sequenced from the same sample in a study of cytomegalovirus exposure and HLA in healthy donors. Primers: 60 Vbeta forward and 13 Jbeta reverse. The table came from immunoSEQ multiplex PCR; TCRdb's copy has only in-frame clones and leaves some out. Of a few hundred thousand clones in the sample, roughly 80% were seen once. Sample: PBMCs. These receptors came from a girl aged 2-10 years in good health and CMV-seronegative.

The rearrangement uses TRBV7-2 and TRBJ2-1; 7 bases agree with TRBD2. Looked up from germline, CDR1 is SGHTA and CDR2 is FQGNSA. The V and J ends lost 4 bases and 10 bases, in that order; junction bases with no gene match: 7. The CDR3 totals 13 residues. CDR3 nucleotides: TGTGCCAGCAGCTCCCGACTAGCATGGGAGCAGTTCTTC. Translating gives CASSSRLAWEQFF.

The rearrangement links TRBV19 to TRBJ2-7, with unresolved D. V lost 5 bases and J lost 0, with 8 bases in between. CDR1 and CDR2 from the germline V gene are LNHDA and SQIVND (reference sequence). The CDR3 sequence is 13 residues long. The DNA of the CDR3 is TGTGCCAGTAGTCCTGACTTCTCCTACGAGCAGTACTTC. It is translated as CASSPDFSYEQYF.

The chain recombines TRBV2 with TRBJ2-3, with D possibly being TRBD1 (5 bases). V lost 9 bases, J lost 2 bases, and 21 bases lay in between. Germline CDR1 reads SNHLY; CDR2 reads FYNNEI. The CDR3 extends over 16 amino acids. CDR3 in amino acids: CASLGAQGGVTDTQYF. The CDR3 nucleotides read TGTGCCAGTCTTGGGGCTCAGGGTGGGGTCACAGATACGCAGTATTTT.

V usage is TRBV6-4 and J usage is TRBJ1-1; 12 bases are shared with TRBD1. In germline, CDR1 is MRHNA, CDR2 SNTAGT. J lost 3 bases, V lost 4 bases, and 3 bases had no gene match. There are 15 residues in the CDR3. For the CDR3, the DNA is TGTGCCAGCAGTGCGGGACAGGGGGCTGACACTGAAGCTTTCTTT. Translated, it gives CASSAGQGADTEAFF.